One sample yielded the 5 T cell receptor beta chains listed below, sequenced in a study of early T cells in non-severe SARS-CoV-2 infection (dated by TCRdb to the early 2020s). To prepare the library, 5' RACE was applied. TCRdb lists the instrument as NextSeq 500. TCRdb trimmed public reads at Q25 via fastp, called clones via MiXCR and kept in-frame beta chains. Entries that share a CDR3 protein sequence are merged under the most common genes and DNA. The sample profile shows tens of thousands of distinct CDR3 sequences; 9.5% to 15% of them were found once. 2.7% of the sample is in the top ten clones. Source: whole blood, taken at baseline. The receptors shown here come from an adult who was a healthcare worker with PCR-confirmed SARS-CoV-2 infection or an uninfected control (not recorded which).

The chain links TRBV27 to TRBJ1-3; 7 bases match TRBD1. Germline lookup yields CDR1 MNHEY and CDR2 SMNVEV (reference sequence). The CDR3 runs to 16 residues. After removal of 6 bases from V and 0 bases from J, the junction contained 8 bases not matched to a gene. CDR3 sequence (DNA): TGTGCCAGCAGCCCGGACAGGCTCCCCTCTGGAAACACCATATATTTT. Translated: CASSPDRLPSGNTIYF.

V is TRBV10-3 and J is TRBJ2-5, with D perhaps TRBD2 (7 bases). Germline V gene data show CDR1 as ENHRY and CDR2 as SYGVKD. V was shortened by 4 bases and J by 1 base, with 10 bases between the two germline ends. This CDR3 is built from 14 residues. This chain's CDR3 is CAISVAGAQETQYF. The CDR3 DNA is TGTGCCATCAGTGTCGCGGGGGCCCAAGAGACCCAGTACTTC.

This clonotype was observed at least ten times. This rearrangement joins TRBV7-2 to TRBJ2-3, with 9 positions matching TRBD1. The CDR3 runs to 15 residues. V gave up 4 bases and J gave up 4 bases; unmatched junction bases: 6. Per germline, CDR1 SGHTA and CDR2 FQGNSA. The CDR3 here is CASSSRQGGSDTQYF. The CDR3 DNA sequence: TGTGCCAGCAGCTCTCGACAGGGGGGGTCAGATACGCAGTATTTT.

The genes are TRBV2 and TRBJ1-1; 10 positions match TRBD1. The CDR3 extends over 13 amino acids. The germline gives CDR1 SNHLY, CDR2 FYNNEI. Trimming at V came to 7 bases and at J to 8 bases, leaving 7 bases not matched to a gene. The CDR3 region is CASTGDRGREAFF. CDR3 coding DNA: TGTGCCAGCACTGGGGACAGGGGAAGGGAAGCTTTCTTT.

This clonotype was counted a few times. J is TRBJ2-2 and V is TRBV24-1; 10 bases fit TRBD1. The CDR3 runs 16 residues. V was pared by 4 bases and J by 8 bases, with 9 bases of the junction left unmatched. Germline V gene lookup returns CDR1 KGHDR and CDR2 SFDVKD. The CDR3 bases are TGTGCCACCAGTGACCCGGACAGGGGGGGAAGTGGGGAGCTGTTTTTT. Residues: CATSDPDRGGSGELFF.